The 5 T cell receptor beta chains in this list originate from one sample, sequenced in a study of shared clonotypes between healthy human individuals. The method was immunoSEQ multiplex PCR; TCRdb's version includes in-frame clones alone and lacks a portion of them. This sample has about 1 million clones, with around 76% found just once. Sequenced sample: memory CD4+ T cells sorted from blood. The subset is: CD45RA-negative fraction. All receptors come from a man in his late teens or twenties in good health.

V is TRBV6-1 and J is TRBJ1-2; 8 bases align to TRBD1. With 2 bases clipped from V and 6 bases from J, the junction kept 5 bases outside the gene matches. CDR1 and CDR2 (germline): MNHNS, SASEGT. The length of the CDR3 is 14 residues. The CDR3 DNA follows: TGTGCCAGCAGTGAAAAGAGACAGGGGAATGGCTACACCTTC. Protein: CASSEKRQGNGYTF.

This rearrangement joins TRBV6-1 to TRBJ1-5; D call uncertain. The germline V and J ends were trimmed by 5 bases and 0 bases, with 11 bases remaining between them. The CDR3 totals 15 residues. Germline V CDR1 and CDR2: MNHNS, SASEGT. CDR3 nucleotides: TGTGCCAGCAGTAAGACAATGTATAGCAATCAGCCCCAGCATTTT. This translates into CASSKTMYSNQPQHF.

In DNA, the CDR3 is TGTGCCAGTAGTTTGACTAGCCTGAAGGGGAACATTCAGTACTTC. This gives the protein CASSLTSLKGNIQYF. V usage is TRBV19 and J usage is TRBJ2-4, with 7 bases aligning to TRBD2. The CDR3 covers 15 residues. V shed 5 bases, J shed 7 bases, and the junction held 11 bases outside the gene matches. CDR1 is LNHDA and CDR2 is SQIVND in the germline V gene (reference sequence).

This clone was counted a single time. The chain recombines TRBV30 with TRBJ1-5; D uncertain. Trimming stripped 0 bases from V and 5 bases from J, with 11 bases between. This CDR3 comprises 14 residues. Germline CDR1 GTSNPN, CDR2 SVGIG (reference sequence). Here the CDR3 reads CAWSVNNGHQPQHF. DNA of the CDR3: TGTGCCTGGAGTGTAAATAACGGGCATCAGCCCCAGCATTTT.

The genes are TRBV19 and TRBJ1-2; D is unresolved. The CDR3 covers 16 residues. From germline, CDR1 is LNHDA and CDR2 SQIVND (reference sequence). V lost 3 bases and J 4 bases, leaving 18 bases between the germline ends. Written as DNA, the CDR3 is TGTGCCAGTAGTATGGTTACTCCAAGATCGGGCTATGGCTACACCTTC. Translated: CASSMVTPRSGYGYTF.